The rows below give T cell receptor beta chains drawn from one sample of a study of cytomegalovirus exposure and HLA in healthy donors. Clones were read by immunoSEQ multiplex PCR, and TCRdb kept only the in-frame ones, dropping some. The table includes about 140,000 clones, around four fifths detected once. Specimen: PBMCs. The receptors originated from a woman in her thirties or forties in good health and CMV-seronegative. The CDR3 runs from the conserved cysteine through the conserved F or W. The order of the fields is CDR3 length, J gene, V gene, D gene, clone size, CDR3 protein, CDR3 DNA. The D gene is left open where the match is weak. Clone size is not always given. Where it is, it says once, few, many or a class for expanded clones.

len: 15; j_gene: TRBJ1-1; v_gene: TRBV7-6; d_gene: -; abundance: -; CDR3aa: CASSLLQGQNTEAFF; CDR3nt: TGTGCCAGCAGTTTACTACAGGGCCAGAACACTGAAGCTTTCTTT
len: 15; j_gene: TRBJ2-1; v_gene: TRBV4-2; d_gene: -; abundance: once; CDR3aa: CASSQDGTVYNEQFF; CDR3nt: TGTGCCAGCAGCCAAGATGGGACTGTATACAATGAGCAGTTCTTC
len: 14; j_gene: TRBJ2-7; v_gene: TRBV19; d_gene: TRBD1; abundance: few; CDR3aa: CATGPGQGRGEQYF; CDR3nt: TGTGCCACCGGACCGGGACAGGGGCGGGGCGAGCAGTACTTC
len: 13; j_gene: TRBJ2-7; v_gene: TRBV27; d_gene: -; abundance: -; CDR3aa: CASSLRTKWEQYF; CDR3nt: TGTGCCAGCAGTTTAAGGACTAAATGGGAGCAGTACTTC
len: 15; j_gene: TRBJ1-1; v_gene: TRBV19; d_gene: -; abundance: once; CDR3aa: CASSSSVFMNTEAFF; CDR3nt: TGTGCCAGTAGTAGTAGTGTCTTCATGAACACTGAAGCTTTCTTT
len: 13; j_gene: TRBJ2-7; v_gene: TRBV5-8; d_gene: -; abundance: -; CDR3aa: CASSFGRYYEQYF; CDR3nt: TGTGCCAGCAGCTTCGGTAGATATTACGAGCAGTACTTC
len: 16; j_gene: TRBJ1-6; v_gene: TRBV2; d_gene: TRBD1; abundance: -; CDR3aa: CASTRATGAGNSPLHF; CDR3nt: TGTGCCAGCACTCGGGCGACAGGGGCAGGTAATTCACCCCTCCACTTT
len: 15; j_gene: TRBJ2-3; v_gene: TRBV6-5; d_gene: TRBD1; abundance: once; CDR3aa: CASRGQGLSTDTQYF; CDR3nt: TGTGCCAGCAGGGGACAGGGCCTTAGCACAGATACGCAGTATTTT
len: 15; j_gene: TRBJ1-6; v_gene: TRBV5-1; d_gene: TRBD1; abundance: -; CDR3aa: CASSRETGHNSPLHF; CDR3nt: TGCGCCAGCAGCCGCGAGACAGGGCATAATTCACCCCTCCACTTT
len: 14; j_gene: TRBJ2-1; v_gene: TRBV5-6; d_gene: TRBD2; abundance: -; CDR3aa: CASSLEVAGYEQFF; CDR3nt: TGTGCCAGCAGCTTGGAGGTAGCGGGGTATGAGCAGTTCTTC
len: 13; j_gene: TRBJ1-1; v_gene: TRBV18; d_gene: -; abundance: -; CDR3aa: CASSPKAGSEAFF; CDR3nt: TGTGCCAGCTCACCAAAGGCGGGGTCTGAAGCTTTCTTT
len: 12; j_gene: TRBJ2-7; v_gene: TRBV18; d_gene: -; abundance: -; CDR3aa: CASSPHIYEQYF; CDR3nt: TGTGCCAGCTCACCACACATCTACGAGCAGTACTTC
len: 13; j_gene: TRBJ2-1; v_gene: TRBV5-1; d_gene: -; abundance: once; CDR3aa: CASSLVLGNEQFF; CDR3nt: TGCGCCAGCAGCTTGGTTCTGGGCAACGAGCAGTTCTTC
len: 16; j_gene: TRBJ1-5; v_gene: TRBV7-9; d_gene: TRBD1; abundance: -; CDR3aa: CASSLGDRVRNQPQHF; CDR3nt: TGTGCCAGCAGCTTAGGGGACAGGGTTCGCAATCAGCCCCAGCATTTT
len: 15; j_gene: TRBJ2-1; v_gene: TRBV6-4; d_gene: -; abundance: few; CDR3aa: CASSVHPSSYNEQFF; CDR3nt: TGTGCCAGCAGTGTTCATCCGAGCTCCTACAATGAGCAGTTCTTC
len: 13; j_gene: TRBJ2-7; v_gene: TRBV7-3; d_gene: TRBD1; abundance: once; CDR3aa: CASRDRVNHEQYF; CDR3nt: TGTGCCAGTAGGGACAGGGTGAACCACGAGCAGTACTTC
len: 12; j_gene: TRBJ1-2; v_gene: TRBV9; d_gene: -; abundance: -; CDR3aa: CASSQAGYGYTF; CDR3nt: TGTGCCAGCAGCCAAGCGGGGTACGGCTACACCTTC
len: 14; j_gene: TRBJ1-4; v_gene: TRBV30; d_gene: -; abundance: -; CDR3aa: CAGRWGFGGEKLFF; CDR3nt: TGTGCCGGGAGATGGGGGTTCGGGGGTGAAAAACTGTTTTTT
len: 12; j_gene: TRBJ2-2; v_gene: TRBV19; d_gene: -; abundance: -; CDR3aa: CASNEAPGELFF; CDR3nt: TGTGCCAGTAACGAGGCCCCCGGGGAGCTGTTTTTT
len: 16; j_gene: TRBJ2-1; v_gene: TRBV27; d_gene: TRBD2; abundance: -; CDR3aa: CASRLVWEGSYNEQFF; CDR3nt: TGTGCCAGCAGACTGGTGTGGGAGGGGTCCTACAATGAGCAGTTCTTC
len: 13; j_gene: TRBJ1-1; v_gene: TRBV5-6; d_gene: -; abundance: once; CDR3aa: CASRGYTAAEAFF; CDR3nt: TGTGCCAGCAGGGGCTATACAGCGGCTGAAGCTTTCTTT
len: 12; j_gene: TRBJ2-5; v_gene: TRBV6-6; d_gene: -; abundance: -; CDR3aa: CASSGQQETQYF; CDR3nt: TGTGCCAGCAGTGGGCAGCAAGAGACCCAGTACTTC
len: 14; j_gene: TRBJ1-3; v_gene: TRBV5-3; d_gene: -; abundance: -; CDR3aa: CARSLGQMSNTIYF; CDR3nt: TGTGCCAGAAGCTTAGGACAGATGAGTAACACCATATATTTT
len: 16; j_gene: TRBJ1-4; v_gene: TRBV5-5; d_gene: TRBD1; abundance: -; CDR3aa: CASSTDQGAVWEKLFF; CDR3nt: TGTGCCAGCAGCACGGACCAGGGGGCGGTTTGGGAAAAACTGTTTTTT
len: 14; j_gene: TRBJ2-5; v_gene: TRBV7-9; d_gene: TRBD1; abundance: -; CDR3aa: CASSSTGAGETQYF; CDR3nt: TGTGCCAGCAGCTCAACAGGGGCCGGGGAGACCCAGTACTTC
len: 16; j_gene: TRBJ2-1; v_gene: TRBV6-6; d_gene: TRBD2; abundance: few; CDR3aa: CASSYSAGGRYNEQFF; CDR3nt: TGTGCCAGCAGTTACTCGGCGGGAGGGAGATACAATGAGCAGTTCTTC
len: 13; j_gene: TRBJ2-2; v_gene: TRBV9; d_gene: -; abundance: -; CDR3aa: CASSGSGRGELFF; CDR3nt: TGTGCCAGCAGCGGCTCAGGGCGCGGGGAGCTGTTTTTT
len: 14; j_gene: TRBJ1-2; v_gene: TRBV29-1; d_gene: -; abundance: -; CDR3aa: CSVEDSGSVRGYTF; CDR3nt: TGCAGCGTTGAAGACTCAGGGTCGGTGCGTGGCTACACCTTC
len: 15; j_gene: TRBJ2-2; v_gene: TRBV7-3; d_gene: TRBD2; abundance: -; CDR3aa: CASSASGTNTGELFF; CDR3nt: TGTGCCAGCAGCGCTAGCGGGACTAACACCGGGGAGCTGTTTTTT
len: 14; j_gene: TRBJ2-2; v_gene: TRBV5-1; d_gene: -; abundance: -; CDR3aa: CASSPGLATGELFF; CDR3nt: TGCGCCAGCAGCCCGGGACTTGCGACCGGGGAGCTGTTTTTT
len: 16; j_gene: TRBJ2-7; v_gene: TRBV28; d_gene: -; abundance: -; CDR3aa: CASSLNRWGEPYEQYF; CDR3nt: TGTGCCAGCAGTTTAAATCGGTGGGGGGAGCCCTACGAGCAGTACTTC
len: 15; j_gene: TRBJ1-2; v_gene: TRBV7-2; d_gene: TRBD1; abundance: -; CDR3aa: CASSPIDRGRFSYTF; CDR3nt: TGTGCCAGCAGCCCCATCGACAGGGGGCGTTTTAGCTACACCTTC
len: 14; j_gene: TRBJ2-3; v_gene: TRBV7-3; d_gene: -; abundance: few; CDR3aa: CASSRTSIEDTQYF; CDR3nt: TGTGCCAGCAGCCGGACTTCAATCGAAGATACGCAGTATTTT
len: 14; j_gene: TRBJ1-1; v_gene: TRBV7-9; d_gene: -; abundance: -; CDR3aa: CASSPGGLNTEAFF; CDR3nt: TGTGCCAGCAGCCCGGGGGGGCTGAACACTGAAGCTTTCTTT
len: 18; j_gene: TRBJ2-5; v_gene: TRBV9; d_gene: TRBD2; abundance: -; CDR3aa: CASSVGQGLAGSQGTQYF; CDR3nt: TGTGCCAGCAGCGTAGGACAGGGACTAGCGGGATCCCAAGGGACCCAGTACTTC
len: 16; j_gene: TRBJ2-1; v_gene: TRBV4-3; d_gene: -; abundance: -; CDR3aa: CASSQGLDAREYEQFF; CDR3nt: TGCGCCAGCAGCCAAGGGTTGGACGCGCGGGAATATGAGCAGTTCTTC
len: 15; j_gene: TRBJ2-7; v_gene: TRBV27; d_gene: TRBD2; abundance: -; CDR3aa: CASSLGLAGGGEQYF; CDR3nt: TGTGCCAGCAGTTTAGGGCTAGCGGGAGGAGGCGAGCAGTACTTC
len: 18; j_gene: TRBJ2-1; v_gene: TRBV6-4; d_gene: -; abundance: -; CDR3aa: CASSDSSLDSRSYNEQFF; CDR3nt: TGTGCCAGCAGTGACTCATCCCTAGACAGTCGCTCCTACAATGAGCAGTTCTTC
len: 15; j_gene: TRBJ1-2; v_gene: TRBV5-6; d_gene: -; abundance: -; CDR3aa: CASSLFQVAFYGYTF; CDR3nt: TGTGCCAGCAGCTTGTTCCAGGTGGCCTTCTATGGCTACACCTTC
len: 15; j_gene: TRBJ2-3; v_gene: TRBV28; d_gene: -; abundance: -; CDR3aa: CASSLMGGPTDTQYF; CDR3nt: TGTGCCAGCAGTTTGATGGGCGGGCCCACAGATACGCAGTATTTT
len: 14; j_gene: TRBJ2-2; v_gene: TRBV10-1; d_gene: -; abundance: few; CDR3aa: CASSESGRTGELFF; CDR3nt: TGCGCCAGCAGTGAGTCGGGCAGGACCGGGGAGCTGTTTTTT
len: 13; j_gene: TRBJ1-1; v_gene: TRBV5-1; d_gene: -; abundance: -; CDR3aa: CASRQRVYTEAFF; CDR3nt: TGCGCCAGCCGCCAGAGGGTATACACTGAAGCTTTCTTT
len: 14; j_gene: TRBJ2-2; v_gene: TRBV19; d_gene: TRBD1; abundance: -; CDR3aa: CASVLTGGSGELFF; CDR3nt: TGTGCCAGCGTACTGACAGGGGGCTCCGGGGAGCTGTTTTTT
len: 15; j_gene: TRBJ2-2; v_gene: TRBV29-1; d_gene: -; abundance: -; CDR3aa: CSVARGATRSGELFF; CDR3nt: TGCAGCGTTGCTCGCGGGGCCACACGCTCCGGGGAGCTGTTTTTT
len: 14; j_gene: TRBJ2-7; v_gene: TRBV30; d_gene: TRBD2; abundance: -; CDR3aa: CAWSVGAGGDEQYF; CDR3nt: TGTGCCTGGAGTGTGGGAGCGGGAGGGGACGAGCAGTACTTC
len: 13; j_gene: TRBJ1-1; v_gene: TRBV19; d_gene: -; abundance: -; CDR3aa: CASSIGQGGGAFF; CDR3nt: TGTGCCAGTAGTATTGGGCAGGGAGGTGGAGCTTTCTTT
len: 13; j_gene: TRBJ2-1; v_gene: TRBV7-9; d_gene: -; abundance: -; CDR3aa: CASSVHRQVRQFF; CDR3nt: TGTGCCAGCAGCGTCCACAGACAGGTTAGGCAGTTCTTC